This TCR beta chain is from a study of shared clonotypes between healthy human individuals. Data came from immunoSEQ multiplex PCR; TCRdb stores just in-frame clones and leaves some out. This table has about 2.4 million clones, over 85% appearing once. Germline V lookup: CDR1 MGHDK, CDR2 SYGVNS. The CDR3 loop spans 15 amino acids. Between the trimmed V and J ends, which lost 6 bases and 3 bases, there was a span of 17 bases. Participating donors were healthy, HIV-negative adults free of recent acute infections or vaccinations. The V gene is TRBV25-1, the J gene TRBJ1-2, with a tentative D call TRBD1 (5 bases). The sequence was collected from a man between 18 and 29 years old in good health. Some clones in this sample may be carry-over from other donors' samples. The sequenced sample consisted of naive CD4+ T cells from PBMCs. Subset defined: CD45RA+ positively selected. CDR3 sequence: CASSIGTGHDYGYTF. The DNA for the CDR3 is TGTGCCAGCAGCATAGGCACAGGACACGACTATGGCTACACCTTC.